This paragraph covers one TCR beta chain sequence. Its specificity is unknown. With template switching, a universal primer site was added, and the cDNA carried unique molecular identifiers. TCRdb re-derived calls from the 5' RACE reads in MiXCR, one entry per CDR3 protein. This sample carries 1,800,000 or so distinct CDR3 sequences, around 33% of them seen once, and the ten largest clones take over 0.25%. The sample belongs to a study of identical twins. Study-wide results and caveats: Models underestimated how often monozygotic twins shared out-of-frame TCR alpha. Diverse VJ usage suggested most zero-insertion clonotypes were not invariant T cells.

In germline, CDR1 is MNHEY, CDR2 SVGAGI. J lost 7 bases, V lost 6 bases, and 3 bases had no gene match. The CDR3 has 14 amino acids. With no exceptions, donors were healthy Caucasians. The clonotype originates from a newborn girl in good health. This rearrangement joins TRBV6-5 to TRBJ1-4, with TRBD1 identical over 12 bases. The sequencing input was cord blood. The chain's CDR3 is CASRGQGAGEKLFF. The CDR3 nucleotides read TGTGCCAGCAGGGGACAGGGGGCTGGTGAAAAACTGTTTTTT.